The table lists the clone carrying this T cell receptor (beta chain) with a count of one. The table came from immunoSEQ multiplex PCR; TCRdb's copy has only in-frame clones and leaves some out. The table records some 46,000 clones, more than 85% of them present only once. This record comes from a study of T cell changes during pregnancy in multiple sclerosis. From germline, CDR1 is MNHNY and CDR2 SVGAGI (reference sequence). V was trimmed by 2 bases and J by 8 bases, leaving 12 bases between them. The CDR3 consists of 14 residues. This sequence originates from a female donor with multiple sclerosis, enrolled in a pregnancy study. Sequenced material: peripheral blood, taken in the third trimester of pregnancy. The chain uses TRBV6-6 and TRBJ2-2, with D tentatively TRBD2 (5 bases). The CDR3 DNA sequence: TGTGCCAGCAGTTACGGAGGTTCGCGGGGGGAGCTGTTTTTT. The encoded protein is CASSYGGSRGELFF.